The 22 T cell receptor beta chains presented below share a single source sample, sequenced in a study of CD8 T cells in ankylosing spondylitis. Via MiXCR, TCRdb re-called the 5' RACE reads, giving one row per CDR3 protein. The sample lists about 160,000 distinct CDR3 sequences, approximately 20% seen once, with under 9% in the top ten. The sequencing input was blood, either unsorted or a sorted T cell fraction (not recorded which). These receptors came from a male donor with ankylosing spondylitis or in good health (not recorded which).

The table lists this clonotype with a few counts. The V gene is TRBV2, the J gene TRBJ2-3; 11 nucleotides line up with TRBD2. V was pared by 7 bases and J by 1 base, with 1 base of the junction left unmatched. Germline assignment: CDR1 SNHLY and CDR2 FYNNEI. CDR3 length: 14 amino acids. The CDR3 nucleotides are TGTGCCAGCACGGGACTAGCGGGCACAGATACGCAGTATTTT. Its translation: CASTGLAGTDTQYF.

This clonotype was observed many times. J is TRBJ2-1 and V is TRBV29-1, with 7 positions matching TRBD1. CDR3 length: 14 residues. Germline V gene sequence: CDR1 SQVTM, CDR2 ANQGSEA. V lost 1 base, J lost 2 bases, and 2 bases stayed unmatched. The CDR3: CSVEGDSTYNEQFF. CDR3 DNA sequence: TGCAGCGTTGAAGGGGACAGTACCTACAATGAGCAGTTCTTC.

This clonotype was picked up many times. This chain's CDR3 is CASSVYRGDTEAFF. The CDR3 nucleotides read TGCGCCAGCAGCGTTTACAGAGGGGACACTGAAGCTTTCTTT. The chain uses TRBV5-1 and TRBJ1-1, with D perhaps TRBD1 (5 bases). Trimming removed 4 bases at V and 3 bases at J, with 13 bases between. The CDR3 has 14 residues. In germline, CDR1 is SGHRS, CDR2 YFSETQ.

This sequence joins TRBV11-2 and TRBJ2-2; 11 positions match TRBD2. The germline gives CDR1 SGHAT, CDR2 FQNNGV. This CDR3 is 18 amino acids long. Germline trimming cut 3 bases from V and 4 bases from J; bases unmatched to any gene: 10. The CDR3 DNA follows: TGTGCCAGCAGCTTGGGACTAGCGGAGGGGCTAGCCACCGGGGAGCTGTTTTTT. As protein: CASSLGLAEGLATGELFF.

This clonotype was counted at least ten times. The genes are TRBV4-2 and TRBJ1-1, with D uncertain. V lost 1 base and J 0 bases, leaving 6 bases between the germline ends. Germline V CDR1 and CDR2: LGHNA, YNFKEQ. The CDR3 covers 14 residues. The chain's CDR3 is CASSQAGMNTEAFF. The CDR3 DNA follows: TGTGCCAGCAGCCAAGCCGGAATGAACACTGAAGCTTTCTTT.

This clonotype has ten or more counts. V and J are TRBV10-3 and TRBJ2-1; 9 bases match TRBD2. The V segment lost 1 base and the J segment 10 bases; nucleotides outside the gene matches: 8. The CDR3 is 15 residues long. Germline loops: CDR1 ENHRY, CDR2 SYGVKD. CDR3: CAISEFAGGSEEQFF. In nucleotides, the CDR3 is TGTGCCATCAGTGAGTTTGCGGGAGGGTCAGAGGAGCAGTTCTTC.

This clonotype appeared many times. A much larger clone sits a single nucleotide away, making a read error possible. The chain links TRBV5-1 to TRBJ2-7, with 10 bases lining up with TRBD2. With 0 bases clipped from V and 2 bases from J, the junction kept 2 bases outside the gene matches. Germline V gene sequence: CDR1 SGHRS, CDR2 YFSETQ. The CDR3 runs 15 residues. CDR3 coding DNA: TGCGCCAGCAGCTTGGGGACTAGCGGTACCTACGAGCAGTACTTC. It encodes CASSLGTSGTYEQYF.

This chain links TRBV6-1 with TRBJ2-7; D not certain. The CDR3 is 14 amino acids. Germline values: CDR1 MNHNS, CDR2 SASEGT. The ends were cut back, 2 bases at V and 1 base at J, with 9 bases in the middle. This chain's CDR3 is CASSEWQKSYEQYF. Written as DNA, the CDR3 is TGTGCCAGCAGTGAATGGCAGAAGTCCTACGAGCAGTACTTC.

The J gene is TRBJ1-3, the V gene TRBV6-1; D remains unclear. From germline, CDR1 is MNHNS and CDR2 SASEGT. V lost 4 bases and J 5 bases, leaving 6 bases between the germline ends. The CDR3 spans 12 residues. The CDR3 loop reads CASSVERNTIYF. DNA for the CDR3: TGTGCCAGCAGTGTCGAACGAAACACCATATATTTT.

The V gene is TRBV7-9, the J gene TRBJ2-3; 8 nucleotides match TRBD2. The germline V gene encodes CDR1 SEHNR and CDR2 FQNEAQ (reference sequence). This CDR3 is 16 amino acids long. The V and J ends lost 2 bases and 0 bases, in that order; junction bases with no gene match: 4. The CDR3 reads CASSLSGTRSTDTQYF. The CDR3 region has the DNA TGTGCCAGCAGCTTATCCGGGACTAGAAGCACAGATACGCAGTATTTT. Full variable domain (rest looked up from reference TRBV7-9 and TRBJ2-3): DTGVSQNPRHKITKRGQNVTFRCDPISEHNRLYWYRQTLGQGPEFLTYFQNEAQLEKSRLLSDRFSAERPKGSFSTLEIQRTEQGDSAMYLCASSLSGTRSTDTQYFGPGTRLTVL.

J is TRBJ1-1 and V is TRBV6-5; D not certain. Trimming pared 6 bases from V and 1 base from J, leaving 15 bases between. This CDR3 contains 15 residues. Looked up from germline, CDR1 is MNHEY and CDR2 is SVGAGI. For the CDR3, the DNA is TGTGCCAGCAGCGCAGAGGGTCTTGGGAACACTGAAGCTTTCTTT. It encodes CASSAEGLGNTEAFF.

J is TRBJ2-3 and V is TRBV10-1; 8 positions match TRBD2. V shed 6 bases and J 4 bases; nucleotides not matched to a gene: 12. Germline CDR1 WNHNN, CDR2 SYGVQD (reference sequence). CDR3 length equals 16 residues. The CDR3 region is CASSTGLSGSADTQYF. DNA for the CDR3: TGCGCCAGCAGCACCGGCCTAAGCGGGAGCGCAGATACGCAGTATTTT.

The genes are TRBV20-1 and TRBJ2-6; tentative D call: TRBD1 (6 bases). The CDR3 is made up of 17 amino acids. Per germline, CDR1 DFQATT and CDR2 SNEGSKA (reference sequence). Trimming removed 5 bases from V and 0 bases from J, with 17 bases in between. CDR3 coding DNA: TGCAGTGCTCGGAGGTCAGGGGCGCCCTCTGGGGCCAACGTCCTGACTTTC. Encoded protein: CSARRSGAPSGANVLTF.

This clonotype was counted at least ten times. V gene TRBV29-1 combines with J gene TRBJ2-7; D is unresolved. This CDR3 has 13 amino acids. In germline, CDR1 is SQVTM, CDR2 ANQGSEA. Trimming shortened V by 5 bases and J by 2 bases, and 13 bases separated the two germline ends. The CDR3 loop is CSVIVTGPYEQYF. In nucleotides, the CDR3 is TGCAGCGTTATTGTGACGGGCCCCTACGAGCAGTACTTC.

The CDR3 DNA reads TGTGCCAGCAGCGCGACCAGGGGCCGGACTGAAGCTTTCTTT. It specifies CASSATRGRTEAFF. The rearrangement links TRBV9 to TRBJ1-1, with D perhaps matching TRBD1 (6 bases). V was shortened by 3 bases and J by 5 bases, with 14 bases between the two germline ends. Per germline, CDR1 SGDLS and CDR2 YYNGEE. The CDR3 spans 14 residues. Full variable domain (remainder filled in from reference TRBV9 and TRBJ1-1): DSGVTQTPKHLITATGQRVTLRCSPRSGDLSVYWYQQSLDQGLQFLIQYYNGEERAKGNILERFSAQQFPDLHSELNLSSLELGDSALYFCASSATRGRTEAFFGQGTRLTVV.

The CDR3 reads CAMGPGTPSSYNEQFF. CDR3 nucleotide sequence: TGTGCCATGGGCCCTGGGACCCCCAGCTCCTACAATGAGCAGTTCTTC. The chain carries TRBV4-2 and TRBJ2-1, with D perhaps matching TRBD1 or TRBD2 (5 bases each). Trimming shortened V by 10 bases and J by 0 bases, and 19 bases separated the two germline ends. This CDR3 is built from 16 residues. Germline V gene data show CDR1 as LGHNA and CDR2 as YNFKEQ.

This clonotype was counted ten times or more. This chain connects TRBV5-1 to TRBJ2-1, with a weak D call TRBD2 (6 bases). V lost 4 bases to trimming and J lost 4 bases, with 15 bases between them. CDR3 size: 15 residues. CDR1 and CDR2 from the germline V gene are SGHRS and YFSETQ. DNA of the CDR3: TGCGCCAGCAGCCCAACTAGCCCCCCTTACAATGAGCAGTTCTTC. Protein product: CASSPTSPPYNEQFF.

The sample holds a few counts of this clonotype. This chain links TRBV6-6 with TRBJ2-1; no clear D. CDR1 and CDR2 (germline): MNHNY, SVGAGI (reference sequence). V lost 5 bases and J 0 bases, leaving 8 bases between the germline ends. This CDR3 region has 14 residues. CDR3 bases: TGTGCCAGCAGTCCTTATACCTCCTACAATGAGCAGTTCTTC. This sequence encodes CASSPYTSYNEQFF.

The gene calls are TRBV18 and TRBJ1-5; 12 bases line up with TRBD1. The germline V gene has CDR1 KGHSH and CDR2 LQKENI. The CDR3 extends over 15 amino acids. V dropped 5 bases and J dropped 6; count of bases not matched to a gene: 5. The CDR3 DNA reads TGTGCCAGCTCAACGCCGGGACAGGGGGCTCAGCCCCAGCATTTT. Amino acid sequence: CASSTPGQGAQPQHF.

Ten or more counts support this clonotype. The chain joins TRBV28 to TRBJ2-7, with a possible D match to TRBD2 (6 bases). Germline V gene data show CDR1 as MDHEN and CDR2 as SYDVKM. The CDR3 loop spans 14 amino acids. V was trimmed by 8 bases and J by 0 bases, leaving 14 bases between them. The CDR3 is CASGRLDSSYEQYF. The CDR3 bases are TGTGCCAGCGGTCGACTAGATTCCTCCTACGAGCAGTACTTC.

The chain employs TRBV5-4 and TRBJ2-5; TRBD1 matches at 8 bases. Germline lookup yields CDR1 SGHNT and CDR2 YYREEE (reference sequence). The CDR3 covers 11 residues. The CDR3 region is CAQGAKETQYF. CDR3 bases: TGTGCGCAGGGGGCTAAAGAGACCCAGTACTTC.

This sequence joins TRBV11-2 and TRBJ2-7; 10 nucleotides match TRBD2. Germline V gives CDR1 SGHAT, CDR2 FQNNGV. The CDR3 is 13 amino acids. The V segment lost 5 bases and the J segment 7 bases; nucleotides outside the gene matches: 5. CDR3 amino acids: CASSKGTSAEQYF. The CDR3 coding sequence is TGTGCCAGCAGCAAAGGGACTAGCGCTGAGCAGTACTTC.